The 27 T cell receptor beta chains listed next were all sequenced from one sample in a study of CD8+ T cells in alopecia areata. Sequencing used cDNA as its template, made by extracting RNA and reverse transcribing it. The method was immunoSEQ multiplex PCR; TCRdb's version includes in-frame clones alone and lacks a portion of them. The table records about 180,000 clones, 51% of them present only once. Regarding treatment: oral pan-JAK inhibitor, 5-10 mg twice daily. Sequenced material: CD8+ T cells sorted from blood, taken around week 54, from a patient treated with tofacitinib. The receptors here all came from a human donor with alopecia areata.

The chain employs TRBV9 and TRBJ2-5; TRBD1 aligns across 7 bases. Germline V gene lookup returns CDR1 SGDLS and CDR2 YYNGEE. J was trimmed by 1 base and V by 3 bases; bases with no gene match: 3. The CDR3 extends over 14 amino acids. The CDR3 nucleotides read TGTGCCAGCAGCGCATGGGACAGCCAAGAGACCCAGTACTTC. Its protein product is CASSAWDSQETQYF.

The chain joins TRBV5-1 to TRBJ2-7; TRBD1 matches 10 bases. The CDR3 covers 16 residues. CDR1 and CDR2 from the germline V gene are SGHRS and YFSETQ. The J segment lost 2 bases and the V segment lost 1 base, leaving 6 bases of the junction unmatched. The CDR3 DNA sequence: TGCGCCAGCAGCTTGAGATCTGGGACAGGGGCCTACGAGCAGTACTTC. Its translation is CASSLRSGTGAYEQYF.

About this clone: The sample has other DNA sequences that encode this CDR3 too. This chain connects TRBV7-9 to TRBJ2-7; D uncertain. The CDR3 contains 11 residues. The germline V gene encodes CDR1 SEHNR and CDR2 FQNEAQ (reference sequence). Trimming shortened V by 5 bases and J by 4 bases, and 6 bases separated the two germline ends. CDR3 region: CASSRGYEQYF. DNA for the CDR3: TGTGCCAGCAGCCGCGGATACGAGCAGTACTTC. The full variable domain, completed using reference TRBV7-9 and TRBJ2-7, is DTGVSQNPRHKITKRGQNVTFRCDPISEHNRLYWYRQTLGQGPEFLTYFQNEAQLEKSRLLSDRFSAERPKGSFSTLEIQRTEQGDSAMYLCASSRGYEQYFGPGTRLTVT.

The chain is built from TRBV30 and TRBJ1-1; D is ambiguous. The CDR3 has 12 amino acids. V dropped 8 bases and J dropped 1 base, with 11 bases sitting between them. Germline V gene sequence: CDR1 GTSNPN, CDR2 SVGIG (reference sequence). In nucleotides, the CDR3 is TGTGCCACTATGACTGGGAACACTGAAGCTTTCTTT. Translated, it gives CATMTGNTEAFF.

The chain has TRBV30 and TRBJ1-1, with a possible D match to TRBD1 (6 bases). Trimming pared 3 bases from V and 8 bases from J, leaving 13 bases between. This CDR3 is built from 12 residues. The V gene's germline CDR1 is GTSNPN and CDR2 SVGIG (reference sequence). The CDR3 loop is CAWRGWTAEAFF. CDR3 nucleotide sequence: TGTGCCTGGAGGGGGTGGACAGCCGAAGCTTTCTTT.

This chain connects TRBV7-2 to TRBJ2-1, with D possibly being TRBD1 (6 bases). This CDR3 has 14 amino acids. Trimming took off 5 bases at V and 9 bases at J, with 17 bases between the two ends. Germline CDR1 SGHTA, CDR2 FQGNSA. In DNA, the CDR3 is TGTGCCAGCAGCCCGAGCGCACAGGGCGGTGAGCAGTTCTTC. Translation gives CASSPSAQGGEQFF.

This chain links TRBV7-8 with TRBJ1-1; weak D call: TRBD1 (6 bases). This CDR3 comprises 15 residues. With 0 bases removed from V and 1 base from J, the gap between germline ends came to 9 bases. Germline V gives CDR1 SGHVS, CDR2 FQNEAQ. This chain's CDR3 is CASSLARGPNTEAFF. The CDR3 DNA reads as TGTGCCAGCAGCTTAGCGCGGGGGCCGAACACTGAAGCTTTCTTT.

V usage is TRBV30 and J usage is TRBJ2-3; the D is unclear. The CDR3 length is 15 residues. Germline V gives CDR1 GTSNPN, CDR2 SVGIG (reference sequence). Trimming left V 3 bases short and J 2 bases short, with 15 bases between. The CDR3 protein is CAWRGRSLITDTQYF. As DNA, the CDR3 is TGTGCCTGGAGGGGCCGCTCTTTGATCACAGATACGCAGTATTTT.

This sequence joins TRBV30 and TRBJ1-6; D unresolved. Germline lookup yields CDR1 GTSNPN and CDR2 SVGIG (reference sequence). The CDR3 has 14 residues. V shed 0 bases and J shed 7 bases, with 10 bases lying between them. CDR3 sequence: CAWSVGEGNSPLHF. CDR3 DNA: TGTGCCTGGAGTGTGGGAGAAGGGAATTCACCCCTCCACTTT.

The CDR3 region is CASSGQGLASNQPQHF. In DNA form, the CDR3 reads TGTGCCAGTAGCGGACAGGGGCTGGCGAGCAATCAGCCCCAGCATTTT. The chain carries TRBV19 and TRBJ1-5; 9 bases match TRBD1. V gave up 6 bases and J gave up 1 base; unmatched junction bases: 7. CDR1 LNHDA and CDR2 SQIVND come from the germline V gene (reference sequence). The length of the CDR3 is 16 residues.

This clone was observed a few times. The chain uses TRBV9 and TRBJ1-2; TRBD1 might be the D (5 bases). Germline assignment: CDR1 SGDLS and CDR2 YYNGEE. The CDR3 consists of 15 residues. The germline V and J ends were trimmed by 7 bases and 2 bases, with 18 bases remaining between them. In DNA form, the CDR3 reads TGTGCCAGCGGGACTGGGCCGGCGGCCAACTATGGCTACACCTTC. It codes for CASGTGPAANYGYTF.

This clone was recorded at least ten times. The gene calls are TRBV7-6 and TRBJ2-1, with a tentative D call TRBD2 (7 bases). The CDR3 has 15 residues. Germline CDR1 reads SGHVS; CDR2 reads FNYEAQ. Trimming pared 2 bases from V and 6 bases from J, leaving 14 bases between. CDR3 sequence reads: CASSLLGGAPNEQFF. DNA for the CDR3: TGTGCCAGCAGCTTACTGGGGGGGGCCCCCAATGAGCAGTTCTTC.

The V and J genes are TRBV30 and TRBJ2-2, with no clear D. The germline V gene has CDR1 GTSNPN and CDR2 SVGIG (reference sequence). Trimming left V 0 bases short and J 6 bases short, with 8 bases between. This CDR3 spans 13 amino acids. CDR3 loop: CAWSVLAAGELFF. The CDR3 DNA reads TGTGCCTGGAGTGTACTGGCTGCCGGGGAGCTGTTTTTT.

This clone has a single count. This rearrangement joins TRBV19 to TRBJ1-5; D not certain. CDR1 and CDR2 (germline): LNHDA, SQIVND (reference sequence). The germline V and J ends were trimmed by 3 bases and 0 bases, with 12 bases remaining between them. CDR3 length: 16 amino acids. For the CDR3, the DNA is TGTGCCAGTAGTATCGCCGACCTCTATAGCAATCAGCCCCAGCATTTT. This encodes CASSIADLYSNQPQHF.

The chain links TRBV27 to TRBJ1-5; no reliable D call. Trimming stripped 2 bases from V and 6 bases from J, with 14 bases between. The CDR3 is 15 residues long. From germline, CDR1 is MNHEY and CDR2 SMNVEV (reference sequence). CDR3 loop: CASSLLARGPQPQHF. DNA for the CDR3: TGTGCCAGCAGTTTACTGGCCCGAGGGCCTCAGCCCCAGCATTTT.

The chain is built from TRBV7-9 and TRBJ1-6, with a weak D call TRBD1 (5 bases). This CDR3 contains 16 residues. The V end was cut by 3 bases, the J end by 8 bases, with 17 bases between. The germline gives CDR1 SEHNR, CDR2 FQNEAQ (reference sequence). CDR3 sequence: CASSFWVGVDDSPLHF. In DNA, the CDR3 is TGTGCCAGCAGCTTTTGGGTAGGGGTTGACGATTCACCCCTCCACTTT.

This clone came up once. The chain employs TRBV6-5 and TRBJ1-6, with TRBD1 matching 8 bases. Germline V lookup: CDR1 MNHEY, CDR2 SVGAGI. This CDR3 has 15 amino acids. Trimming removed 6 bases from V and 10 bases from J; junction bases left unmatched: 11. The CDR3 nucleotides are TGTGCCAGCAGCGCCGGTGGACAGGGTTGGTCACCCCTCCACTTT. Translation gives CASSAGGQGWSPLHF.

The chain combines TRBV2 with TRBJ1-5; the D is unclear. CDR1 and CDR2 from the germline V gene are SNHLY and FYNNEI. CDR3 length equals 17 residues. V shed 8 bases and J shed 2 bases, with 22 bases lying between them. CDR3 bases: TGTGCCAGCGGGGTCTTTACGGGAACATGGGGCAATCAGCCCCAGCATTTT. Amino acids: CASGVFTGTWGNQPQHF.

V gene TRBV4-1 combines with J gene TRBJ1-2; 7 nucleotides agree with TRBD1. The germline V gene encodes CDR1 MGHRA and CDR2 YSYEKL. The CDR3 covers 16 residues. V lost 2 bases, J lost 7 bases, and 13 bases stayed unmatched. CDR3 sequence reads: CASSQRPEGARFGYTF. Written as DNA, the CDR3 is TGCGCCAGCAGCCAACGGCCAGAGGGGGCGAGATTTGGCTACACCTTC.

The chain couples TRBV4-2 to TRBJ1-4; 12 bases are shared with TRBD1. The CDR3 spans 17 residues. Germline loops: CDR1 LGHNA, CDR2 YNFKEQ. The V gene end was trimmed by 0 bases and the J gene end by 5 bases; junction bases not matched to a gene: 4. CDR3 loop: CASSQDPGTGGNEKLFF. CDR3 nucleotide sequence: TGTGCCAGCAGCCAAGATCCGGGGACAGGGGGCAATGAAAAACTGTTTTTT.

The chain combines TRBV2 with TRBJ2-2; tentatively, D is TRBD1 or TRBD2 (6 bases each). The CDR3 runs to 15 residues. CDR1 and CDR2 from the germline V gene are SNHLY and FYNNEI. Trimming took off 5 bases at V and 4 bases at J, with 14 bases between the two ends. CDR3 coding DNA: TGTGCCAGCAGTCTAGGGGGGCGGAGCACCGGGGAGCTGTTTTTT. Protein product: CASSLGGRSTGELFF.

This clone was counted only a few times. This chain connects TRBV4-1 to TRBJ1-5, with 7 bases lining up with TRBD1. Per germline, CDR1 MGHRA and CDR2 YSYEKL. Losses at the gene ends were 2 bases for V and 6 bases for J; bases not matched to a gene: 4. The CDR3 totals 14 residues. The chain's CDR3 is CASSQQTGFQPQHF. DNA of the CDR3: TGCGCCAGCAGCCAACAGACAGGGTTTCAGCCCCAGCATTTT.

This clone has a single count. The rearrangement joins TRBV6-6 to TRBJ2-2; 14 nucleotides agree with TRBD2. The CDR3 is 15 amino acids. Germline CDR1 is MNHNY and CDR2 is SVGAGI (reference sequence). V lost 8 bases and J lost 6; bases outside the gene matches: 5. The CDR3: CASGTSGGQAGELFF. The CDR3 DNA sequence: TGTGCCAGCGGGACTAGCGGGGGTCAGGCCGGGGAGCTGTTTTTT.

This clone showed up just a few times. The chain employs TRBV7-9 and TRBJ2-6; the D is unclear. V lost 8 bases and J 0 bases, leaving 14 bases between the germline ends. The CDR3 is made up of 16 amino acids. Germline V gene sequence: CDR1 SEHNR, CDR2 FQNEAQ (reference sequence). The CDR3 bases are TGTGCCAGCCAGGAACTCAGGAACTCTGGGGCCAACGTCCTGACTTTC. Translating gives CASQELRNSGANVLTF. The whole variable domain, filled in from reference TRBV7-9 and TRBJ2-6, reads DTGVSQNPRHKITKRGQNVTFRCDPISEHNRLYWYRQTLGQGPEFLTYFQNEAQLEKSRLLSDRFSAERPKGSFSTLEIQRTEQGDSAMYLCASQELRNSGANVLTFGAGSRLTVL.

The V call is TRBV27, the J call TRBJ2-5; tentatively, D is TRBD1 (5 bases). V lost 8 bases and J lost 1, with 11 bases in between. The germline V gene has CDR1 MNHEY and CDR2 SMNVEV (reference sequence). The CDR3 is 13 residues long. The DNA for the CDR3 is TGTGCCAGCTCCGAAAGGGGCCAAGAGACCCAGTACTTC. Its protein is CASSERGQETQYF.

Note on this clone: Other DNA sequences in the sample encode the same CDR3. The V call is TRBV6-5, the J call TRBJ2-7; 11 bases are shared with TRBD1. With 2 bases clipped from V and 3 bases from J, the junction kept 0 bases outside the gene matches. CDR1 and CDR2 (germline): MNHEY, SVGAGI. The CDR3 sequence is 14 residues long. The CDR3 coding sequence is TGTGCCAGCAGTTACGGGACAGGGGGCTACGAGCAGTACTTC. Protein sequence: CASSYGTGGYEQYF.

The chain is built from TRBV5-1 and TRBJ2-2, with D uncertain. The CDR3 has 16 amino acids. Trimming took off 1 base at V and 5 bases at J, with 15 bases between the two ends. Germline assignment: CDR1 SGHRS and CDR2 YFSETQ. The DNA of the CDR3 is TGCGCCAGCAGCTTGACATCCCCCGATGGAACCGGGGAGCTGTTTTTT. It is translated as CASSLTSPDGTGELFF.